The subject of this entry is one T cell receptor (beta chain). Its antigen is as yet unknown. Time point specified: late sampling 161 to 241 days after vaccination in a few convalescent patients. The treatment: approximately 9-day PBMC culture with coronavirus spike peptide pools or control peptides (ViraFEST assay). PBMCs were cultured at 1.5 million to 2.5 million per well with approximately 9.8 IU/ml IL-2 and 8 to 10 ug/ml peptide pools. The Oncomine TCR Beta short-read assay was applied to DNA of cultured CD4+ T cells. TCRdb passed the PCR reads through MiXCR, listing each CDR3 protein once. The repertoire holds around 25,000 distinct CDR3 sequences, roughly 46% seen once, with 4.1% in the top ten. Germline values: CDR1 SGHVS, CDR2 FQNEAQ. The CDR3 is 15 amino acids. Trimming stripped 6 bases from V and 2 bases from J, with 17 bases between. This sample was included in a study of vaccination and CD4 T cells after COVID-19.

Study-wide results and caveats: Nearly all convalescent vaccine-specific clones, 304 of 307, recognized only SARS-CoV-2 spike. Reactive clonotype counts went from median roughly 19 after infection to around 38 after vaccination, nonsignificantly.

The rearrangement links TRBV7-8 to TRBJ2-7, with a possible D match to TRBD2 (6 bases). The sample was CD4+ T cells from blood, cultured in vitro, taken about 7 months after SARS-CoV-2 vaccination. This sequence originates from a human donor who had recovered from COVID-19. DNA of the CDR3: TGTGCCAGCAGTGTGGGGTCAGGAGGGGCCTACGAGCAGTACTTC. Protein sequence: CASSVGSGGAYEQYF.